This T cell receptor beta chain was sequenced in a study of technical replicates of blood from a few donors. Measured with immunoSEQ multiplex PCR; TCRdb has only the in-frame clones, and not every one. The sample has 70,000 to 95,000 clones; 75% to 95% are singletons. This sequence was found in a human donor in good health. Some clones in this sample may be carry-over from other donors' samples. Material for sequencing was T cells isolated from PBMCs.

The CDR3 protein is CASSLAGDYEQYF. CDR3 sequence (DNA): TGTGCCAGCAGCTTAGCAGGGGACTACGAGCAGTACTTC. The V call is TRBV7-9, the J call TRBJ2-7; D possibly corresponds to TRBD1 (5 bases). Germline V CDR1 and CDR2: SEHNR, FQNEAQ (reference sequence). V was shortened by 0 bases and J by 3 bases, with 6 bases between the two germline ends. The CDR3 covers 13 residues.